The 27 T cell receptor beta chains below come from one sample, sequenced in a study of blood T cell repertoires in COVID-19. TCRdb keeps only in-frame clones here, not all; method: immunoSEQ multiplex PCR. The sample lists about 42,000 clones; 90% were seen once. The sample comprised peripheral blood. The receptors originated from a human donor in a cohort sampled during active COVID-19.

This chain uses TRBV24-1 with TRBJ2-5; D is possibly TRBD1 (6 bases). Germline assignment: CDR1 KGHDR and CDR2 SFDVKD. The CDR3 sequence is 15 residues long. V was pared by 1 base and J by 1 base, with 9 bases between. CDR3 region: CATSDFFRGQETQYF. In DNA form, the CDR3 reads TGTGCCACCAGTGATTTTTTCAGGGGCCAAGAGACCCAGTACTTC.

The chain links TRBV29-1 to TRBJ2-7; TRBD2 aligns across 7 bases. In germline, CDR1 is SQVTM, CDR2 ANQGSEA. V shed 0 bases, J shed 0 bases, and the junction held 20 bases outside the gene matches. The CDR3 sequence is 20 residues long. CDR3 bases: TGCAGCGTTGAAGATCGCAGGGTCGGGAGGAGCCCCTTTAGCTCCTACGAGCAGTACTTC. Amino acid sequence: CSVEDRRVGRSPFSSYEQYF.

V gene TRBV5-1 combines with J gene TRBJ2-1, with D hard to call. Trimming removed 2 bases from V and 9 bases from J, with 9 bases in between. The CDR3 length is 12 residues. The V gene's germline CDR1 is SGHRS and CDR2 YFSETQ. The chain's CDR3 is CASSFSSLEQFF. CDR3 sequence (DNA): TGCGCCAGCAGCTTTTCAAGCCTTGAGCAGTTCTTC.

The gene calls are TRBV5-1 and TRBJ2-1; TRBD2 matches 12 bases. Germline CDR1 and CDR2: SGHRS and YFSETQ. V was clipped by 3 bases and J by 5 bases; unmatched bases: 12. This CDR3 is 18 amino acids long. Here the CDR3 reads CASSSGASTSGRDNEQFF. Written as DNA, the CDR3 is TGCGCCAGCAGCTCGGGGGCCTCGACTAGCGGGAGAGACAATGAGCAGTTCTTC.

This chain's CDR3 is CASSFGGVGGAYEQYF. CDR3 DNA sequence: TGTGCCAGCAGCTTCGGGGGGGTAGGGGGCGCGTACGAGCAGTACTTC. The chain carries TRBV5-4 and TRBJ2-7; D might be TRBD2 (8 bases). V lost 2 bases and J 4 bases, leaving 19 bases between the germline ends. The CDR3 sequence is 16 residues long. From germline, CDR1 is SGHNT and CDR2 YYREEE (reference sequence).

The chain recombines TRBV30 with TRBJ1-2; TRBD1 is a possible D gene (6 bases). The CDR3 length is 13 residues. Germline V lookup: CDR1 GTSNPN, CDR2 SVGIG (reference sequence). The V end lost 4 bases, the J end lost 3 bases, and 12 bases lay between the germline ends. The CDR3 DNA is TGTGCCTGGATTGGGGGCGCGCACTATGGCTACACCTTC. This translates into CAWIGGAHYGYTF.

The chain is built from TRBV9 and TRBJ1-1; 9 bases fit TRBD1. The CDR3 is 15 amino acids. Germline CDR1 SGDLS, CDR2 YYNGEE. The V gene end was trimmed by 4 bases and the J gene end by 3 bases; junction bases not matched to a gene: 7. The CDR3 DNA follows: TGTGCCAGCAGCAAACTACAGGGGGCGGACACTGAAGCTTTCTTT. As protein: CASSKLQGADTEAFF.

The chain carries TRBV4-3 and TRBJ2-7; weak D call: TRBD1 (6 bases). Trimming shortened V by 0 bases and J by 3 bases, and 9 bases separated the two germline ends. The CDR3 is 14 residues long. Germline CDR1 and CDR2: LGHNA and YSLEER. The CDR3 protein is CASSQDRDNYEQYF. CDR3 bases: TGCGCCAGCAGCCAAGACAGGGACAACTACGAGCAGTACTTC.

The gene calls are TRBV7-3 and TRBJ1-1, with D maybe TRBD1 (5 bases). Germline CDR1 is SGHTA and CDR2 is FQGTGA. The CDR3 is 14 residues long. V lost 1 base, J lost 3 bases, and 9 bases lay in between. The CDR3, as DNA: TGTGCCAGCAGCTTAAGTGTACAGGACACTGAAGCTTTCTTT. Its translation is CASSLSVQDTEAFF.

The rearrangement links TRBV6-2 or TRBV6-3 to TRBJ1-5, with D hard to call. This CDR3 is built from 15 residues. Germline values: CDR1 MNHEY, CDR2 SVGEGT. Trimming stripped 2 bases from V and 6 bases from J, with 14 bases between. The CDR3 bases are TGTGCCAGCAGTTACCCGAAGACTGATAGTCAGCCCCAGCATTTT. Protein sequence: CASSYPKTDSQPQHF.

The chain has TRBV5-6 and TRBJ2-1; 10 bases are shared with TRBD2. The germline V gene has CDR1 SGHDT and CDR2 YYEEEE. V lost 0 bases, J lost 8 bases, and 8 bases stayed unmatched. The CDR3 is made up of 16 amino acids. CDR3 sequence: CASSLESASGSHEQFF. DNA of the CDR3: TGTGCCAGCAGCTTGGAATCGGCTAGCGGGAGCCATGAGCAGTTCTTC.

This chain uses TRBV5-4 with TRBJ2-5; TRBD2 matches at 13 bases. The germline V gene has CDR1 SGHNT and CDR2 YYREEE (reference sequence). This CDR3 has 17 amino acids. V shed 4 bases and J 7 bases; nucleotides not matched to a gene: 13. As DNA, the CDR3 is TGTGCCAGCAGCCCCAGGACTAGCGGGAGCGTATCGGGGACCCAGTACTTC. Protein: CASSPRTSGSVSGTQYF.

The chain couples TRBV2 to TRBJ1-6, with TRBD1 as a possible D gene (6 bases). V gave up 7 bases and J gave up 17 bases, with 21 bases separating them. Germline values: CDR1 SNHLY, CDR2 FYNNEI. The CDR3 length is 13 residues. CDR3 DNA: TGTGCCAGCACCCTACTTCCTGACAGGCAGGTCCACTTT. It codes for CASTLLPDRQVHF. The full variable domain, rest sourced from reference TRBV2 and TRBJ1-6, is EPEVTQTPSHQVTQMGQEVILRCVPISNHLYFYWYRQILGQKVEFLVSFYNNEISEKSEIFDDQFSVERPDGSNFTLKIRSTKLEDSAMYFCASTLLPDRQVHFGNGTRLTVT.

The V call is TRBV6-6, the J call TRBJ1-1; no definite D call. This CDR3 is built from 11 residues. V lost 11 bases, J lost 1 base, and 8 bases lay in between. The germline V gene encodes CDR1 MNHNY and CDR2 SVGAGI (reference sequence). CDR3 nucleotide sequence: TGTGCCTCCTCAGGGAACACTGAAGCTTTCTTT. Protein sequence: CASSGNTEAFF.

This clone has only one observation. The chain links TRBV5-1 to TRBJ1-6; D might be TRBD1 (5 bases). The germline CDR1 and CDR2 sequences are SGHRS and YFSETQ. Trimming took 4 bases from V and 7 from J, leaving 15 bases between them. The CDR3 length is 15 residues. As DNA, the CDR3 is TGCGCCAGCAGCCTCGGACACAGGATAAATTCACCCCTCCACTTT. Translating gives CASSLGHRINSPLHF.

This chain joins TRBV5-1 and TRBJ1-1; perhaps TRBD1 as D (5 bases). CDR1 and CDR2 from the germline V gene are SGHRS and YFSETQ. V dropped 4 bases and J dropped 3 bases, with 13 bases sitting between them. The CDR3 runs to 14 residues. The CDR3 nucleotides are TGCGCCAGCAGCACATCAGGGTTTTACACTGAAGCTTTCTTT. Translation: CASSTSGFYTEAFF.

The V call is TRBV5-4, the J call TRBJ2-7; 7 nucleotides line up with TRBD1. CDR1 and CDR2 from the germline V gene are SGHNT and YYREEE (reference sequence). The CDR3 extends over 13 amino acids. V lost 1 base, J lost 3 bases, and 1 base stayed unmatched. CDR3 loop: CASSLTGVYEQYF. CDR3 bases: TGTGCCAGCAGCTTGACAGGGGTCTACGAGCAGTACTTC.

V is TRBV18 and J is TRBJ1-3, with D uncertain. This CDR3 contains 15 residues. Trimming removed 0 bases at V and 2 bases at J, with 8 bases between. Germline V gene data show CDR1 as KGHSH and CDR2 as LQKENI. Written as DNA, the CDR3 is TGTGCCAGCTCACCACCACAGAAGACTGGAAACACCATATATTTT. It specifies CASSPPQKTGNTIYF.

Remarks on this clone: Because the CDR3's place on the DNA is in doubt, the DNA is left out and the CDR3 is given as listed by TCRdb. The rearrangement uses TRBV6-5 and TRBJ1-4; the table's TRBD1 call for D was not verified on the DNA. A total of 12 residues make up the CDR3, ends included. Germline CDR1 and CDR2: MNHEY and SVGAGI. The CDR3 sequence: CASWGPGTGLFF.

V is TRBV4-3 and J is TRBJ2-6; D perhaps matches TRBD1 (5 bases). Germline CDR1 and CDR2: LGHNA and YSLEER. The germline V and J ends were trimmed by 4 bases and 0 bases, with 7 bases remaining between them. The CDR3 contains 15 residues. The CDR3 DNA follows: TGCGCCAGCAGCCGAGACAGCTCTGGGGCCAACGTCCTGACTTTC. This sequence encodes CASSRDSSGANVLTF.

This chain joins TRBV5-1 and TRBJ1-4; tentative D call: TRBD1 (5 bases). Trimming removed 4 bases from V and 8 bases from J, with 21 bases in between. Per the germline V gene, CDR1 is SGHRS and CDR2 is YFSETQ. The CDR3 loop spans 16 amino acids. CDR3: CASSGGTATYGEKLFF. The DNA of the CDR3 is TGCGCCAGCAGCGGGGGGACCGCTACTTATGGGGAAAAACTGTTTTTT.

The CDR3 region is CASSPLGGTSYTDTQYF. In DNA form, the CDR3 reads TGCGCCAGCAGCCCCCTGGGGGGAACATCCTACACAGATACGCAGTATTTT. The V gene is TRBV5-1, the J gene TRBJ2-3, with D tentatively TRBD2 (6 bases). The CDR3 totals 17 residues. The germline V gene encodes CDR1 SGHRS and CDR2 YFSETQ. V was shortened by 4 bases and J by 2 bases, with 20 bases between the two germline ends.

The chain is built from TRBV4-2 and TRBJ1-4; a possible D gene is TRBD1 (6 bases). The V gene's germline CDR1 is LGHNA and CDR2 YNFKEQ. The length of the CDR3 is 16 residues. Trimming removed 0 bases from V and 5 bases from J, with 13 bases in between. Here the CDR3 reads CASSQEVGTQNEKLFF. The CDR3 region has the DNA TGTGCCAGCAGCCAAGAGGTGGGGACACAAAATGAAAAACTGTTTTTT.

Points on this clone: Other DNA sequences from this sample encode an identical CDR3 as well. The chain employs TRBV12-3 or TRBV12-4 and TRBJ1-1; D perhaps matches TRBD1 (6 bases). Trimming stripped 6 bases from V and 2 bases from J, with 10 bases between. This CDR3 region has 13 residues. The CDR3 region is CASSLQGNTEAFF. CDR3 coding DNA: TGTGCCAGCAGCCTACAGGGAAACACTGAAGCTTTCTTT.

The chain couples TRBV4-3 to TRBJ2-7, with D tentatively TRBD2 (5 bases). Germline-derived CDR1 and CDR2 are LGHNA and YSLEER. There are 22 residues in the CDR3. V was cut by 0 bases and J by 3 bases, with 33 bases left in between. The CDR3, as DNA: TGCGCCAGCAGCCAAGATCATTTATGGATTGTGGGGAGACCCCCCACTAACTACGAGCAGTACTTC. Encoded protein: CASSQDHLWIVGRPPTNYEQYF.

The CDR3 loop reads CASSFQGGQETQYF. The CDR3 nucleotides read TGTGCCAGCAGCTTCCAGGGTGGCCAAGAGACCCAGTACTTC. This chain uses TRBV7-9 with TRBJ2-5, with D tentatively TRBD1 (5 bases). The germline V gene encodes CDR1 SEHNR and CDR2 FQNEAQ (reference sequence). V was shortened by 3 bases and J by 1 base, with 9 bases between the two germline ends. The CDR3 length is 14 residues.

CDR3 protein: CSVEGQTSTDTQYF. CDR3 DNA: TGCAGCGTTGAGGGGCAGACTAGCACAGATACGCAGTATTTT. J is TRBJ2-3 and V is TRBV29-1; D perhaps matches TRBD1 (5 bases). This CDR3 is 14 amino acids long. The V end lost 3 bases, the J end lost 0 bases, and 10 bases lay between the germline ends. The germline V gene has CDR1 SQVTM and CDR2 ANQGSEA.